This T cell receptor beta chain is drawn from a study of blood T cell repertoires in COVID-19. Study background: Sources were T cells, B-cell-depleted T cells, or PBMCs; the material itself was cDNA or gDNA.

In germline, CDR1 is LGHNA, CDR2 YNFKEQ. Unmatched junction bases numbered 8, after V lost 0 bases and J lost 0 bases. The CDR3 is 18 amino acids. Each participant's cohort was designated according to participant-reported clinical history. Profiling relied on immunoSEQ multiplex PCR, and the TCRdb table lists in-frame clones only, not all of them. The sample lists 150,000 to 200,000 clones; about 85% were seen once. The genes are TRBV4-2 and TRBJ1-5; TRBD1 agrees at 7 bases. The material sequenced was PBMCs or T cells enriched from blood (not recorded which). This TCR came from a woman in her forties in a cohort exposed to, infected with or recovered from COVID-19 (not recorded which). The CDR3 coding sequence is TGTGCCAGCAGCCAAGACTACAGGGGTCCGGATAGCAATCAGCCCCAGCATTTT. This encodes CASSQDYRGPDSNQPQHF.